The 18 T cell receptor beta chains listed next were all sequenced from one sample in a study of T cells in Graves' hyperthyroidism and ophthalmopathy. It was RNA transcripts that yielded the amplified TCR beta CDR3 regions. The primer set for the first-round RT-PCR of the TCR CDR3 was HTBI. One entry per CDR3 protein results from TCRdb running MiXCR on the multiplex PCR reads. Of approximately 350,000 distinct CDR3 sequences listed, roughly 15% are singletons. The sequenced sample was blood. These receptors all come from a woman aged 55-70 years with Graves' ophthalmopathy.

The rearrangement uses TRBV6-2 or TRBV6-3 and TRBJ2-1, with D tentatively TRBD1 or TRBD2 (5 bases each). Trimming pared 4 bases from V and 6 bases from J, leaving 16 bases between. Germline-derived CDR1 and CDR2 are MNHEY and SVGEGT. CDR3 length equals 15 residues. The CDR3 region has the DNA TGTGCCAGCAGTTCCCGGGGCCCTCAGGGCAATGAGCAGTTCTTC. Translated, it gives CASSSRGPQGNEQFF.

Many counts were recorded for this clonotype. The chain recombines TRBV12-3 or TRBV12-4 with TRBJ1-1, with no clear D. The CDR3 extends over 11 amino acids. V lost 3 bases, J lost 5 bases, and 4 bases lay in between. The CDR3, as DNA: TGTGCCAGCAGTTTTGAGACTGAAGCTTTCTTT. Its translation: CASSFETEAFF.

This chain links TRBV10-3 with TRBJ2-5, with 7 positions matching TRBD2. The CDR3 spans 14 residues. Trimming took 3 bases from V and 5 from J; bases not matched to a gene: 6. Germline V gene data show CDR1 as ENHRY and CDR2 as SYGVKD. DNA for the CDR3: TGTGCCATCAGTGATTCCGGGGGAGGGGAGACCCAGTACTTC. It codes for CAISDSGGGETQYF.

This clonotype was counted many times. The genes are TRBV20-1 and TRBJ2-1; the match to TRBD2 covers 12 bases. Germline V gene sequence: CDR1 DFQATT, CDR2 SNEGSKA (reference sequence). This CDR3 region has 16 residues. J lost 5 bases, V lost 2 bases, and 7 bases had no gene match. The CDR3: CSARPSTSGSDNEQFF. The CDR3 DNA reads as TGCAGTGCTAGACCCTCGACTAGCGGGAGCGACAATGAGCAGTTCTTC.

This clonotype was counted a few times. This rearrangement joins TRBV29-1 to TRBJ2-2; a possible D gene is TRBD1 (6 bases). Germline V lookup: CDR1 SQVTM, CDR2 ANQGSEA. This CDR3 has 16 residues. V was pared by 6 bases and J by 4 bases, with 21 bases between. This CDR3 reads CSVQRAAGVRTGELFF. The CDR3, as DNA: TGCAGCGTCCAACGGGCGGCAGGGGTGCGCACCGGGGAGCTGTTTTTT.

Ten or more counts support this clonotype. The chain has TRBV2 and TRBJ2-3; D is uncertain. The V end was cut by 3 bases, the J end by 0 bases, with 7 bases between. Germline V gives CDR1 SNHLY, CDR2 FYNNEI. The CDR3 spans 14 residues. The CDR3: CASSDSASTDTQYF. The CDR3 DNA reads as TGTGCCAGCAGTGACTCTGCCAGCACAGATACGCAGTATTTT.

There are a few counts of this clonotype. The chain links TRBV19 to TRBJ1-5; TRBD1 matches 7 bases. After removal of 4 bases from V and 0 bases from J, the junction contained 9 bases not matched to a gene. In germline, CDR1 is LNHDA, CDR2 SQIVND (reference sequence). The CDR3 covers 17 residues. The chain's CDR3 is CASSTTGTAYSNQPQHF. Here the CDR3 DNA reads TGTGCCAGTAGTACCACCGGGACAGCTTATAGCAATCAGCCCCAGCATTTT.

This clonotype was recorded at least ten times. The gene calls are TRBV14 and TRBJ2-5; D unclear. V was pared by 2 bases and J by 2 bases, with 6 bases between. There are 13 residues in the CDR3. Looked up from germline, CDR1 is SGHDN and CDR2 is FVKESK. CDR3 sequence reads: CASSQLIQETQYF. The CDR3 DNA sequence: TGTGCCAGCAGCCAACTGATTCAAGAGACCCAGTACTTC. The whole variable domain, filled in from reference TRBV14 and TRBJ2-5, reads EAGVTQFPSHSVIEKGQTVTLRCDPISGHDNLYWYRRVMGKEIKFLLHFVKESKQDESGMPNNRFLAERTGGTYSTLKVQPAELEDSGVYFCASSQLIQETQYFGPGTRLLVL.

This clonotype was seen many times. The chain carries TRBV5-1 and TRBJ2-3, with 7 nucleotides matching TRBD2. Germline CDR1 SGHRS, CDR2 YFSETQ. The CDR3 is made up of 16 amino acids. The ends lost 0 bases at V and 5 bases at J; junction bases unmatched: 9. CDR3 in amino acids: CASSLAGGRTGDTQYF. In nucleotides, the CDR3 is TGCGCCAGCAGCTTGGCCGGGGGGAGGACTGGAGATACGCAGTATTTT.

CDR3 amino acids: CAISDRQGLNEQFF. CDR3 bases: TGTGCCATCAGTGATCGACAGGGTTTGAATGAGCAGTTCTTC. The V call is TRBV10-3, the J call TRBJ2-1, with 7 nucleotides matching TRBD1. The CDR3 has 14 residues. V lost 3 bases and J lost 7; bases outside the gene matches: 6. Germline-derived CDR1 and CDR2 are ENHRY and SYGVKD.

This clonotype showed up many times. This chain joins TRBV28 and TRBJ2-5, with a possible D match to TRBD1 (6 bases). Trimming removed 5 bases at V and 5 bases at J, with 15 bases between. The CDR3 is 14 amino acids. Per the germline V gene, CDR1 is MDHEN and CDR2 is SYDVKM. The CDR3 region has the DNA TGTGCCAGCAGTATTCGGGACAACAAGGAGACCCAGTACTTC. Amino acid sequence: CASSIRDNKETQYF.

In this sample, this clonotype turned up many times. V and J are TRBV28 and TRBJ1-1, with D hard to call. V lost 3 bases and J 6 bases, leaving 8 bases between the germline ends. CDR3 length equals 12 residues. In germline, CDR1 is MDHEN, CDR2 SYDVKM. The CDR3 sequence is CASSFFSSEAFF. DNA of the CDR3: TGTGCCAGCAGTTTTTTTAGTTCTGAAGCTTTCTTT.

In regard to this clonotype: A much larger clone lies one base from this, so it may be a read error. The gene calls are TRBV30 and TRBJ2-7, with D maybe TRBD1 (6 bases). Germline loops: CDR1 GTSNPN, CDR2 SVGIG (reference sequence). The CDR3 extends over 13 amino acids. Trimming removed 5 bases from V and 3 bases from J, with 14 bases in between. CDR3 loop: CAWEPGHFYEQYF. In nucleotides, the CDR3 is TGTGCCTGGGAGCCGGGACATTTCTACGAGCAGTACTTC. Looking up the rest from reference TRBV30 and TRBJ2-7 gives the full variable domain: SQTIHQWPATLVQPVGSPLSLECTVEGTSNPNLYWYRQAAGRGLQLLFYSVGIGQISSEVPQNLSASRPQDRQFILSSKKLLLSDSGFYLCAWEPGHFYEQYFGPGTRLTVT.

This clonotype was recorded many times. The chain carries TRBV3-1 and TRBJ2-1; unclear D gene. This CDR3 spans 15 amino acids. V was pared by 4 bases and J by 12 bases, with 22 bases between. From germline, CDR1 is LGHDT and CDR2 YNNKEL (reference sequence). For the CDR3, the DNA is TGTGCCAGCAGCCCCCGTGAAGCCCACGCCGTGGGGCAGTTCTTC. This codes for CASSPREAHAVGQFF.

This clonotype was observed many times. The V call is TRBV11-3, the J call TRBJ2-1; perhaps TRBD2 as D (5 bases). V shed 4 bases and J shed 13 bases, with 20 bases lying between them. The CDR3 covers 14 residues. Germline V gene data show CDR1 as SGHNT and CDR2 as YENEEA. This chain's CDR3 is CASSSRETPLRQFF. The CDR3 bases are TGTGCCAGCAGCTCACGGGAAACACCCTTAAGACAGTTCTTC.

This clonotype was seen at least ten times. The rearrangement uses TRBV25-1 and TRBJ2-7; possible D gene TRBD1, 6 bases. Looked up from germline, CDR1 is MGHDK and CDR2 is SYGVNS. This CDR3 is 15 amino acids long. V was clipped by 7 bases and J by 3 bases, with 19 bases between them. DNA for the CDR3: TGTGCCAGCATCGAAGGGGGTAGCGCCGACTACGAGCAGTACTTC. It codes for CASIEGGSADYEQYF.

This clonotype showed up just a few times. This chain links TRBV4-1 with TRBJ1-2; D gene uncertain. The CDR3 totals 14 residues. Trimming shortened V by 0 bases and J by 2 bases, and 7 bases separated the two germline ends. The germline gives CDR1 MGHRA, CDR2 YSYEKL. Here the CDR3 reads CASSQELTNYGYTF. The CDR3 coding sequence is TGCGCCAGCAGCCAAGAGCTGACAAACTATGGCTACACCTTC.

At least ten counts were recorded for this clonotype. The V and J genes are TRBV12-3 or TRBV12-4 and TRBJ2-3; TRBD1 agrees at 7 bases. V shed 7 bases and J 6 bases; nucleotides not matched to a gene: 10. The CDR3 has 14 amino acids. The CDR3 reads CASILRGQSDTQYF. As DNA, the CDR3 is TGTGCCAGCATCTTAAGGGGACAGTCCGATACGCAGTATTTT.